The T cell receptor beta chain described here comes from a study of T cell responses to AZD1222 COVID-19 vaccine. General study points: It was only a handful of AZD1222 recipients who were seropositive at baseline. Mostly white British, mostly female donors; authors suggested clonal diversity may be underestimated. Spike-specific TCR breadth rose after two AZD1222 doses, and depth rose as well.

The data were produced by immunoSEQ multiplex PCR, yet TCRdb's version contains in-frame clones alone and is incomplete. This table holds 130,000 to 150,000 clones, roughly 90% found once. The ends lost 5 bases at V and 4 bases at J; junction bases unmatched: 10. Germline V gene data show CDR1 as MDHEN and CDR2 as SYDVKM. The CDR3 contains 16 residues. Note on this clone: No antigen is known for it.

The source of this sequence is an adult in good health. The V call is TRBV28, the J call TRBJ2-2, with 7 positions matching TRBD1. The material was peripheral blood, obtained on day 0 of AZD1222 vaccination. CDR3 bases: TGTGCCAGCAGTCACCCCACAGGGGCGGGCACCGGGGAGCTGTTTTTT. It is translated as CASSHPTGAGTGELFF. Full variable domain (outside the CDR3, taken from reference TRBV28 and TRBJ2-2): DVKVTQSSRYLVKRTGEKVFLECVQDMDHENMFWYRQDPGLGLRLIYFSYDVKMKEKGDIPEGYSVSREKKERFSLILESASTNQTSMYLCASSHPTGAGTGELFFGEGSRLTVL.